The present entry profiles one T cell receptor (beta chain) with its context. This entry comes from a study of blood T cell repertoires in COVID-19. Across the study: Nucleic acid was either cDNA or gDNA, and it came from T cells, B-cell-depleted T cells, or PBMCs.

Those who participated ranged in age from roughly 18 to 89 years and resided in 20 to 25 US areas. Germline V gene data show CDR1 as ENHRY and CDR2 as SYGVKD. Trimming cost V 10 bases and J 3 bases; bases outside gene matches: 8. The length of the CDR3 is 14 residues. Produced via immunoSEQ multiplex PCR; TCRdb's table is partial and in-frame only. Seen here are roughly 450,000 clones, about 90% observed once, and the top ten hold 0.55% to 0.75%. The source is a man aged 18 to 29 who had recovered from COVID-19. This chain connects TRBV10-3 to TRBJ1-5; the match to TRBD1 covers 8 bases. Material for sequencing was PBMCs or T cells enriched from blood (not recorded which). The DNA for the CDR3 is TGTGCCACCACAGGGACAGGCCACAATCAGCCCCAGCATTTT. It yields the protein CATTGTGHNQPQHF.